Listed below are T cell receptor beta chains from one sample, sequenced in a study of T cell changes during pregnancy in multiple sclerosis. Libraries were prepared by immunoSEQ multiplex PCR; TCRdb keeps only in-frame clonotypes and omits some of them. The data contain tens of thousands of clones, 85% to 95% of them seen just once; the ten biggest clones take up more than 0.6%. Sequenced here: CD4+ T cells from peripheral blood mononuclear cells, sampled in the third trimester of pregnancy. The receptors stem from a female donor with multiple sclerosis, enrolled in a pregnancy study. Each CDR3 is given with its conserved first and last residue. The D gene is left open where the match is weak. Clone sizes are given selectively: once, few, many, or a class where the clone is expanded.

>TRBJ2-3|.|.|TRBV6-1
CASNSWGGPTDTQYF
TGTGCCAGCAACTCGTGGGGGGGGCCGACAGATACGCAGTATTTT
>TRBJ2-4|.|.|TRBV7-9
CASSPYPGSGNIQYF
TGTGCCAGCAGCCCTTATCCCGGGAGTGGGAACATTCAGTACTTC
>TRBJ2-5|.|TRBD2|TRBV2
CATAGASGGSESETQYF
TGTGCCACCGCAGGGGCTAGCGGGGGTTCGGAGTCAGAGACCCAGTACTTC
>TRBJ2-3|.|.|TRBV6-1
CASRVELQGTDTQYF
TGTGCCAGCAGGGTTGAATTACAAGGCACAGATACGCAGTATTTT
>TRBJ2-7|.|TRBD2|TRBV5-5
CASSLWTSGGSYEQYF
TGTGCCAGCAGCTTGTGGACTAGCGGGGGCTCCTACGAGCAGTACTTC
>TRBJ2-7|.|.|TRBV18
CASSPGLYEQYF
TGTGCCAGCTCGCCGGGACTCTACGAGCAGTACTTC
>TRBJ1-2|.|.|TRBV5-1
CASSLDLTRGGYTF
TGCGCCAGCAGCTTGGACCTCACCAGGGGTGGCTACACCTTC
>TRBJ2-1|.|.|TRBV25-1
CASSERGGAGDNEQFF
TGTGCCAGCAGTGAAAGGGGAGGGGCAGGGGACAATGAGCAGTTCTTC
>TRBJ1-6|few|TRBD1|TRBV11-1
CASSLGGTGNSPLHF
TGTGCCAGCAGCTTAGGAGGGACAGGAAATTCACCCCTCCACTTT
>TRBJ1-4|.|.|TRBV18
CASSPPSRANEKLFF
TGTGCCAGCTCACCACCGTCACGGGCTAATGAAAAACTGTTTTTT
>TRBJ1-2|.|.|TRBV25-1
CASSESRRGYGYTF
TGTGCCAGCAGTGAATCTCGAAGAGGCTATGGCTACACCTTC
>TRBJ2-1|.|.|TRBV19
CASSVTGPHGNEQFF
TGTGCCAGTAGTGTGACAGGTCCTCATGGGAATGAGCAGTTCTTC
>TRBJ2-3|.|TRBD2|TRBV4-3
CASSQDQGGGSTDTQYF
TGCGCCAGCAGCCAAGATCAGGGCGGGGGGAGCACAGATACGCAGTATTTT
>TRBJ1-1|once|TRBD1|TRBV2
CASSGQANTEAFF
TGTGCCAGCTCCGGACAGGCGAACACTGAAGCTTTCTTT
>TRBJ1-1|.|.|TRBV5-4
CASSLGGPTGNTEAFF
TGTGCCAGCAGCTTGGGGGGTCCCACAGGGAACACTGAAGCTTTCTTT
>TRBJ2-1|.|.|TRBV5-1
CASSLTGVYNEQFF
TGCGCCAGCAGCTTAACAGGCGTCTACAATGAGCAGTTCTTC
>TRBJ2-1|.|.|TRBV2
CASSRYNEQFF
TGTGCCAGCAGTCGCTACAATGAGCAGTTCTTC
>TRBJ2-2|.|.|TRBV11-1
CASRAGHGTGELFF
TGTGCCAGTCGCGCAGGCCATGGAACCGGGGAGCTGTTTTTT
>TRBJ2-2|.|TRBD1|TRBV7-8
CASIPGTGYPGELFF
TGTGCCAGCATTCCCGGGACAGGGTATCCCGGGGAGCTGTTTTTT
>TRBJ1-5|.|.|TRBV6-5
CASSYSAPSGHQPQHF
TGTGCCAGCAGTTACTCGGCCCCTTCAGGGCACCAGCCCCAGCATTTT
>TRBJ1-2|.|TRBD1|TRBV2
CASSIGGAGYTF
TGTGCCAGCAGCATAGGGGGCGCGGGCTACACCTTC
>TRBJ2-7|.|TRBD2|TRBV9
CASSASGGPLDYEQYF
TGTGCCAGCAGCGCTAGCGGGGGCCCACTGGATTACGAGCAGTACTTC
>TRBJ1-2|once|TRBD1|TRBV23-1
CASSQRDSGSYYGYTF
TGCGCCAGCAGTCAACGGGACAGTGGGTCCTACTATGGCTACACCTTC
>TRBJ1-5|.|.|TRBV19
CASSIGFSQPQHF
TGTGCCAGTAGTATAGGTTTCAGTCAGCCCCAGCATTTT
>TRBJ1-2|.|.|TRBV25-1
CASSDGVTSNGYTF
TGTGCCAGCAGTGACGGGGTAACAAGCAATGGCTACACCTTC